One and the same sample provided the 27 T cell receptor beta chains below, sequenced in a study of OX40 agonist ivuxolimab in advanced cancers. Sequencing used immunoSEQ multiplex PCR; TCRdb keeps in-frame clones, though not all of them. The table lists tens of thousands of clones, over 65% of them singletons. The material was CD4+ or CD8+ T cells sorted from blood, obtained in a trial of the OX40 agonist ivuxolimab. These receptors came from an adult with an advanced solid tumor such as melanoma, head and neck, liver or kidney cancer.

This clone was detected only a few times. This chain connects TRBV7-6 to TRBJ2-5; a weak D match, TRBD2 (6 bases). V dropped 0 bases and J dropped 4 bases, with 9 bases sitting between them. Germline CDR1 and CDR2: SGHVS and FNYEAQ. The CDR3 runs to 14 residues. DNA for the CDR3: TGTGCCAGCAGCTTAGCAGAGGGACTAGAGACCCAGTACTTC. Its protein is CASSLAEGLETQYF.

CDR3 sequence: CASRDVTSVSYNEQFF. CDR3 DNA sequence: TGTGCCAGCAGAGACGTAACTAGCGTCTCCTACAATGAGCAGTTCTTC. The rearrangement links TRBV2 to TRBJ2-1; 7 nucleotides line up with TRBD2. Trimming at V came to 6 bases and at J to 0 bases, leaving 8 bases not matched to a gene. The CDR3 has 16 amino acids. Germline CDR1 is SNHLY and CDR2 is FYNNEI.

This chain uses TRBV28 with TRBJ1-1; D is ambiguous. The germline gives CDR1 MDHEN, CDR2 SYDVKM. The germline V and J ends were trimmed by 6 bases and 11 bases, with 22 bases remaining between them. The length of the CDR3 is 14 residues. The CDR3 protein is CASRDPGFLEAAFF. DNA of the CDR3: TGTGCCAGCAGAGATCCGGGTTTCCTCGAGGCGGCTTTCTTT.

This rearrangement joins TRBV15 to TRBJ2-7, with D maybe TRBD2 (5 bases). The CDR3 covers 12 residues. In germline, CDR1 is LNHNV, CDR2 YYDKDF (reference sequence). V lost 0 bases and J lost 6, with 6 bases in between. This chain's CDR3 is CATSRERGEQYF. In DNA form, the CDR3 reads TGTGCCACCAGCAGAGAACGGGGCGAGCAGTACTTC.

The chain combines TRBV7-8 with TRBJ2-3; D perhaps matches TRBD1 (7 bases). The germline V and J ends were trimmed by 5 bases and 4 bases, with 19 bases remaining between them. There are 16 residues in the CDR3. CDR1 SGHVS and CDR2 FQNEAQ come from the germline V gene. For the CDR3, the DNA is TGTGCCAGCAGCCTATCAGGGGGGCGAGCGTCAGATACGCAGTATTTT. Protein: CASSLSGGRASDTQYF.

The CDR3 region is CASRGTSGRASPDTQYF. The CDR3 DNA reads as TGTGCCAGCAGGGGGACTAGCGGGAGGGCCTCTCCAGATACGCAGTATTTT. The chain combines TRBV27 with TRBJ2-3; 16 nucleotides match TRBD2. CDR1 is MNHEY, CDR2 SMNVEV, per germline (reference sequence). V lost 6 bases and J lost 4; bases outside the gene matches: 7. This CDR3 is 17 amino acids long.

This chain joins TRBV5-1 and TRBJ2-7; no definite D call. CDR3 length equals 16 residues. V dropped 4 bases and J dropped 0 bases, with 17 bases sitting between them. The germline V gene encodes CDR1 SGHRS and CDR2 YFSETQ. The CDR3 loop reads CASSPLTDTVSYEQYF. As DNA, the CDR3 is TGCGCCAGCAGCCCCCTTACCGACACCGTCTCCTACGAGCAGTACTTC.

This chain connects TRBV27 to TRBJ1-2; D remains ambiguous. This CDR3 is 15 amino acids long. Germline CDR1 and CDR2: MNHEY and SMNVEV (reference sequence). V lost 0 bases, J lost 3 bases, and 11 bases lay in between. The CDR3 DNA sequence: TGTGCCAGCAGTTTATCAGGGCAGATACACTATGGCTACACCTTC. Translation gives CASSLSGQIHYGYTF.

The chain uses TRBV6-5 and TRBJ1-2; a weak D match, TRBD1 (5 bases). V was clipped by 0 bases and J by 8 bases, with 16 bases between them. Germline V gene data show CDR1 as MNHEY and CDR2 as SVGAGI. There are 15 residues in the CDR3. For the CDR3, the DNA is TGTGCCAGCAGTTACTCGCTGAATCCGGGGCAGGGCTACACCTTC. As protein: CASSYSLNPGQGYTF.

This clone was seen more than once but under ten times. The chain joins TRBV28 to TRBJ2-3; D is unclear. Per the germline V gene, CDR1 is MDHEN and CDR2 is SYDVKM. This CDR3 has 12 residues. V was shortened by 6 bases and J by 5 bases, with 9 bases between the two germline ends. The CDR3 loop reads CASRTNGDTQYF. CDR3 nucleotide sequence: TGTGCCAGCAGAACCAATGGAGATACGCAGTATTTT.

The CDR3 coding sequence is TGTGCCAGCAGCGCCGGGGATTATGAGCAGTTCTTC. The encoded protein is CASSAGDYEQFF. This sequence joins TRBV9 and TRBJ2-1; a possible D gene is TRBD2 (5 bases). Germline V gene data show CDR1 as SGDLS and CDR2 as YYNGEE. The CDR3 is 12 residues long. The V and J ends lost 3 bases and 8 bases respectively, with 9 bases between them.

This clone was seen just once. V usage is TRBV7-8 and J usage is TRBJ2-5; D may be TRBD2 (5 bases). Germline CDR1 SGHVS, CDR2 FQNEAQ. The V and J ends lost 1 base and 0 bases respectively, with 6 bases between them. The length of the CDR3 is 14 residues. DNA of the CDR3: TGTGCCAGCAGCTTAGTACTAGACCAAGAGACCCAGTACTTC. Amino acids: CASSLVLDQETQYF.

This CDR3 reads CASSPILPGLAGVRNEQYF. The CDR3 region has the DNA TGTGCCAGCTCACCAATACTACCGGGACTAGCGGGAGTTAGGAACGAGCAGTACTTC. The V gene is TRBV18, the J gene TRBJ2-5; TRBD2 aligns across 14 bases. The end of the DNA is better explained by TRBJ2-7, so the J call may be wrong. Germline V gene lookup returns CDR1 KGHSH and CDR2 LQKENI. The CDR3 has 19 residues.

This clone came up a few times. A junction end diverges from the germline sequence, so it may reflect a read error. V is TRBV7-7 and J is TRBJ2-5; D remains ambiguous. CDR1 and CDR2 (germline): SSHAT, FNYEAQ (reference sequence). This CDR3 is built from 13 residues. Here the CDR3 reads CASSLTLSETQYF. The DNA for the CDR3 is TGTGCTAGCAGCTTAACCCTCTCGGAGACCCAGTACTTC.

On this clone itself: Other DNA sequences in the same sample also yield this CDR3. CDR3 sequence reads: CASSLQGSTEAFF. The CDR3, as DNA: TGTGCCAGCAGCTTACAGGGGAGCACTGAAGCTTTCTTT. The rearrangement uses TRBV5-4 and TRBJ1-1; 7 bases are a match to TRBD1. There are 13 residues in the CDR3. The V gene end was trimmed by 2 bases and the J gene end by 4 bases; junction bases not matched to a gene: 2. Per the germline V gene, CDR1 is SGHNT and CDR2 is YYREEE (reference sequence).

The chain combines TRBV14 with TRBJ2-7; 10 bases agree with TRBD1. V shed 2 bases and J 4 bases; nucleotides not matched to a gene: 5. CDR1 is SGHDN and CDR2 is FVKESK in the germline V gene. The CDR3 sequence is 15 residues long. The CDR3 coding sequence is TGTGCCAGCAGCCAACGGGACAGGGGAGCTTACGAGCAGTACTTC. Protein product: CASSQRDRGAYEQYF.

This clone appeared once. The V call is TRBV5-4, the J call TRBJ2-3; D remains unclear. This CDR3 is 14 amino acids long. Trimming removed 1 base at V and 0 bases at J, with 6 bases between. The germline gives CDR1 SGHNT, CDR2 YYREEE (reference sequence). In DNA, the CDR3 is TGTGCCAGCAGCTTGTTCATTAGCACAGATACGCAGTATTTT. Translating gives CASSLFISTDTQYF.

The chain joins TRBV7-9 to TRBJ2-3, with 8 nucleotides matching TRBD2. Germline V gene lookup returns CDR1 SEHNR and CDR2 FQNEAQ (reference sequence). V was pared by 5 bases and J by 1 base, with 5 bases of the junction left unmatched. The CDR3 loop spans 15 amino acids. The CDR3 bases are TGTGCCAGCAGCCCCCCGACTAGCGGCACAGATACGCAGTATTTT. Its protein is CASSPPTSGTDTQYF.

This clone was seen just once. The J gene is TRBJ2-7, the V gene TRBV7-9, with 10 bases lining up with TRBD1. The V segment lost 5 bases and the J segment 1 base; nucleotides outside the gene matches: 8. The CDR3 contains 16 residues. Germline CDR1 and CDR2: SEHNR and FQNEAQ (reference sequence). The CDR3 DNA reads TGTGCCAGCAGCGGTCCGGGACAGGGGAGATCCTACGAGCAGTACTTC. Translation: CASSGPGQGRSYEQYF.

The chain has TRBV6-1 and TRBJ1-1, with D possibly matching TRBD1 (5 bases). There are 14 residues in the CDR3. Trimming took 2 bases from V and 2 from J, leaving 9 bases between them. Germline V gene lookup returns CDR1 MNHNS and CDR2 SASEGT. This CDR3 reads CASSEQGFNTEAFF. The DNA of the CDR3 is TGTGCCAGCAGTGAACAGGGTTTCAACACTGAAGCTTTCTTT.

The chain has TRBV9 and TRBJ2-1; no firm D call. Trimming stripped 2 bases from V and 6 bases from J, with 6 bases between. The CDR3 loop spans 12 amino acids. Looked up from germline, CDR1 is SGDLS and CDR2 is YYNGEE. The CDR3, as DNA: TGTGCCAGCAGCGTTGGGTTCAATGAGCAGTTCTTC. Translating it yields CASSVGFNEQFF.

The table lists this clone with a count of one. CDR3 protein: CASSMDRGFGELFF. DNA of the CDR3: TGTGCCAGTAGTATGGACAGGGGATTCGGGGAGCTGTTTTTT. This rearrangement joins TRBV19 to TRBJ2-2; 9 bases match TRBD1. CDR3 length: 14 amino acids. Losses at the gene ends were 3 bases for V and 7 bases for J; bases not matched to a gene: 3. CDR1 is LNHDA, CDR2 SQIVND, per germline (reference sequence). The variable domain in full, with the rest retrieved from reference TRBV19 and TRBJ2-2, is DGGITQSPKYLFRKEGQNVTLSCEQNLNHDAMYWYRQDPGQGLRLIYYSQIVNDFQKGDIAEGYSVSREKKESFPLTVTSAQKNPTAFYLCASSMDRGFGELFFGEGSRLTVL.

The chain combines TRBV2 with TRBJ1-3; no definite D call. Trimming took off 3 bases at V and 2 bases at J, with 14 bases between the two ends. The CDR3 loop spans 16 amino acids. Germline V gene data show CDR1 as SNHLY and CDR2 as FYNNEI. The CDR3 nucleotides read TGTGCCAGCAGTGATCTAATCGGCACAGCTGGAAACACCATATATTTT. Translating it yields CASSDLIGTAGNTIYF.

The gene calls are TRBV28 and TRBJ2-7; TRBD2 might be the D (6 bases). Trimming removed 1 base at V and 5 bases at J, with 15 bases between. Germline values: CDR1 MDHEN, CDR2 SYDVKM. This CDR3 contains 15 residues. The CDR3 DNA reads as TGTGCCAGCAGTTTATTGGGGGGACCCGACAACGAGCAGTACTTC. Amino acids: CASSLLGGPDNEQYF.

The rearrangement uses TRBV9 and TRBJ1-2; D is unresolved. Germline CDR1 SGDLS, CDR2 YYNGEE. V shed 4 bases and J shed 13 bases, with 5 bases lying between them. CDR3 length equals 8 residues. The CDR3 loop reads CASSPRTF. CDR3 DNA sequence: TGTGCCAGCAGCCCCCGCACCTTC.

This clone came up once. The chain recombines TRBV9 with TRBJ2-7, with D possibly matching TRBD1 (6 bases). Germline CDR1 and CDR2: SGDLS and YYNGEE. V lost 0 bases and J 2 bases, leaving 12 bases between the germline ends. The CDR3 spans 15 residues. The CDR3: CASSVDPDSPYEQYF. Written as DNA, the CDR3 is TGTGCCAGCAGCGTAGACCCGGACAGTCCCTACGAGCAGTACTTC.

The chain recombines TRBV30 with TRBJ1-1; the match to TRBD1 covers 7 bases. Germline-derived CDR1 and CDR2 are GTSNPN and SVGIG (reference sequence). V trimming: 3 bases; J trimming: 3 bases; junction bases outside the gene matches: 1. This CDR3 comprises 12 residues. CDR3 DNA: TGTGCCTGGAGGGGACAGTACACTGAAGCTTTCTTT. Its protein is CAWRGQYTEAFF.